This T cell receptor beta chain was found in a study of response to subunit inactivated influenza vaccine. Regarding the study as a whole: The authors offered the suggestion that each seasonal influenza vaccination recruits few new T cells.

Trimming shortened V by 5 bases and J by 0 bases, and 15 bases separated the two germline ends. CDR1 and CDR2 from the germline V gene are SGHVS and FQNEAQ. The CDR3 contains 16 residues. TCRdb fed the RT-PCR reads into MiXCR, producing one record per CDR3 protein. Of roughly 790,000 distinct CDR3 sequences in the sample, roughly 20% are singletons; the top ten hold about 10%. Of note for this clonotype: Its antigen is not identified.

The chain links TRBV7-8 to TRBJ2-3; possibly TRBD2 for D (6 bases). This receptor was obtained from a man aged 50-59 years who received an inactivated influenza vaccine. Here the sequenced sample was PBMCs from blood, taken more than 4 days after vaccination. The DNA for the CDR3 is TGTGCCAGCAGCACAAGAGGGCGGGGCAGCACAGATACGCAGTATTTT. This sequence encodes CASSTRGRGSTDTQYF.